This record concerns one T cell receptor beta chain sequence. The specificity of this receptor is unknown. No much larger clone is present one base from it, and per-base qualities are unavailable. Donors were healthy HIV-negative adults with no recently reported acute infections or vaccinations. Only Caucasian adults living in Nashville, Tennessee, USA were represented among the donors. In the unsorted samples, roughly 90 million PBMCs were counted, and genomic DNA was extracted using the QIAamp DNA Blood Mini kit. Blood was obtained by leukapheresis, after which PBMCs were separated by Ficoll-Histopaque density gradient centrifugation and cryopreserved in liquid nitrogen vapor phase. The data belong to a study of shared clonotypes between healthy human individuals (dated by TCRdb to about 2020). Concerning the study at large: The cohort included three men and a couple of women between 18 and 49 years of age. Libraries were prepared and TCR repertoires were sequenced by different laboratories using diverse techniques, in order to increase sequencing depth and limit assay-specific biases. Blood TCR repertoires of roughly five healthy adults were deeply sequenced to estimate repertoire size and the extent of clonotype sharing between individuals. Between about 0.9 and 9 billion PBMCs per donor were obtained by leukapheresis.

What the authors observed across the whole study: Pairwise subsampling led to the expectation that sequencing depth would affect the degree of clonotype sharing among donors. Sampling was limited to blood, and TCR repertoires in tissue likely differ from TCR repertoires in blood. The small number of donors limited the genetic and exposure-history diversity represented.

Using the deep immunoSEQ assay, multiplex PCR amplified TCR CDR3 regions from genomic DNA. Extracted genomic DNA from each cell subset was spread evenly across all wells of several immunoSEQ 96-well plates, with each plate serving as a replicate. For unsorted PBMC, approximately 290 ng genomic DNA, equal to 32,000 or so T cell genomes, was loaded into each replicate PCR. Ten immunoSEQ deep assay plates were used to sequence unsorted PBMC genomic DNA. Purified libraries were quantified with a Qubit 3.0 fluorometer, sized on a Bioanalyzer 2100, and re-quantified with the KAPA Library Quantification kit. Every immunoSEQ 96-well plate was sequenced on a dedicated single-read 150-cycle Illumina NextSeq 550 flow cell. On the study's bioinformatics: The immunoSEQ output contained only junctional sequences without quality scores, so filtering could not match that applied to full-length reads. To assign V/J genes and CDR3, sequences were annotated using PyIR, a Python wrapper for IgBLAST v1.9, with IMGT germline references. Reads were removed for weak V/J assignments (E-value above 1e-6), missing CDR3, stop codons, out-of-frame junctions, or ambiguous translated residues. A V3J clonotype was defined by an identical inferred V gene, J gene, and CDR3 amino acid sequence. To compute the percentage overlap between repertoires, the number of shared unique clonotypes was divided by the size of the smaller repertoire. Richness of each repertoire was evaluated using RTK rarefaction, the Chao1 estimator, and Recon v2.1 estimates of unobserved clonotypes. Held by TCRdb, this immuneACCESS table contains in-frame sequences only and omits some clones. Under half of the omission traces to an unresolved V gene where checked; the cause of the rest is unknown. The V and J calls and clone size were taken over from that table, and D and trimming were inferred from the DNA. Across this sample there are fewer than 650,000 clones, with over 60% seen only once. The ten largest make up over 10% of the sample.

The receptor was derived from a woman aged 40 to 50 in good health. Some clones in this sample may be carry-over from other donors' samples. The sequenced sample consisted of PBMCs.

The CDR3 in this case is CASSTGGSGANVLTF. The DNA sequence reads TGTGCCAGCTCAACAGGGGGCTCTGGGGCCAACGTCCTGACTTTC. The V gene is TRBV6-1 and the J gene is TRBJ2-6, with 8 middle bases fitting TRBD1. V loses 8 bases at its end and J loses 0 bases; junction bases beyond the gene matches: 3. The CDR3 holds 15 amino acids from the cysteine to the phenylalanine. Left in the record is the CDR3 DNA by itself, 45 bases read in frame from the first base. Via the germline V gene, CDR1 is MNHNS and CDR2 SASEGT.